A selection of T cell receptor beta chains follows, all from one sample in a study of T cell repertoires in cytomegalovirus infection. TCRdb re-called the reads with MiXCR, one entry per CDR3 protein. The sample lists roughly 100,000 distinct CDR3 sequences; 15% to 20% were seen once. The sample consisted of PBMCs. Receptors originate from a human donor in good health (CMV status not recorded). Some clones in this sample may be carry-over from other donors' samples. CDR3s include the opening cysteine and the closing phenylalanine or tryptophan. A D gene is named only where the DNA matches it firmly. Size values are once, few and many counts, or a class for expanded clones, and some rows have none.

abundance: few; j_gene: TRBJ2-2; len: 18; d_gene: TRBD2; v_gene: TRBV28; CDR3aa: CASSYMGLAGPDTGELFF; CDR3nt: TGTGCCAGCAGTTATATGGGACTAGCGGGGCCGGACACCGGGGAGCTGTTTTTT
abundance: few; j_gene: TRBJ1-1; len: 19; d_gene: TRBD1; v_gene: TRBV4-2; CDR3aa: CASSQVGQGAARGNTEAFF; CDR3nt: TGTGCCAGCAGCCAAGTTGGCCAGGGGGCGGCGAGGGGGAACACTGAAGCTTTCTTT
abundance: .; j_gene: TRBJ2-5; len: 13; d_gene: .; v_gene: TRBV6-1; CDR3aa: CASRVTVPETQYF; CDR3nt: TGTGCCAGCAGGGTAACGGTGCCCGAGACCCAGTACTTC
abundance: few; j_gene: TRBJ2-1; len: 11; d_gene: .; v_gene: TRBV2; CDR3aa: CASSLTGQEFF; CDR3nt: TGTGCCAGCAGCTTGACAGGTCAGGAGTTCTTC
abundance: .; j_gene: TRBJ2-3; len: 17; d_gene: TRBD2; v_gene: TRBV6-2/TRBV6-3; CDR3aa: CASSYSISAGRADTQYF; CDR3nt: TGTGCCAGCAGTTACTCGATCTCAGCGGGGAGAGCAGATACGCAGTATTTT
abundance: .; j_gene: TRBJ2-1; len: 12; d_gene: TRBD1; v_gene: TRBV20-1; CDR3aa: CSTSEGASEQFF; CDR3nt: TGCAGTACTTCAGAGGGGGCAAGTGAGCAGTTCTTC
abundance: .; j_gene: TRBJ1-5; len: 14; d_gene: .; v_gene: TRBV28; CDR3aa: CASSWGPGNQPQHF; CDR3nt: TGTGCCAGCAGTTGGGGGCCAGGGAATCAGCCCCAGCATTTT
abundance: .; j_gene: TRBJ1-2; len: 16; d_gene: .; v_gene: TRBV7-9; CDR3aa: CASSWMRDPIRGGYTF; CDR3nt: TGTGCCAGCAGCTGGATGAGGGACCCGATTAGAGGGGGCTACACCTTC
abundance: many; j_gene: TRBJ1-1; len: 14; d_gene: .; v_gene: TRBV20-1; CDR3aa: CSAREGWMNTEAFF; CDR3nt: TGCAGTGCTAGAGAAGGGTGGATGAACACTGAAGCTTTCTTT
abundance: many; j_gene: TRBJ1-4; len: 15; d_gene: .; v_gene: TRBV7-2; CDR3aa: CASSSRDAGWEKLFF; CDR3nt: TGTGCCAGCAGCTCTCGGGACGCGGGATGGGAAAAACTGTTTTTT
abundance: many; j_gene: TRBJ2-1; len: 13; d_gene: TRBD1; v_gene: TRBV7-2; CDR3aa: CASSPGQGREQFF; CDR3nt: TGTGCCAGCAGCCCCGGACAGGGAAGGGAGCAGTTCTTC
abundance: many; j_gene: TRBJ1-5; len: 14; d_gene: .; v_gene: TRBV7-2; CDR3aa: CASSPKGGNQPQHF; CDR3nt: TGTGCCAGCAGCCCGAAAGGGGGCAATCAGCCCCAGCATTTT
abundance: .; j_gene: TRBJ2-2; len: 14; d_gene: TRBD1; v_gene: TRBV7-2; CDR3aa: CASSFNLQGRELFF; CDR3nt: TGTGCCAGCAGCTTTAATCTACAGGGGCGGGAGCTGTTTTTT
abundance: .; j_gene: TRBJ2-3; len: 12; d_gene: .; v_gene: TRBV6-6; CDR3aa: CASSYAADTQYF; CDR3nt: TGTGCCAGCAGTTACGCCGCAGATACGCAGTATTTT
abundance: .; j_gene: TRBJ2-3; len: 17; d_gene: TRBD1; v_gene: TRBV5-8; CDR3aa: CASSSSPGDSKSDTQYF; CDR3nt: TGTGCCAGCAGCTCAAGCCCCGGGGACAGCAAATCAGATACGCAGTATTTT
abundance: many; j_gene: TRBJ2-7; len: 14; d_gene: .; v_gene: TRBV7-2; CDR3aa: CASSPRGPIYEQYF; CDR3nt: TGTGCCAGCAGCCCCCGAGGGCCAATCTACGAGCAGTACTTC
abundance: many; j_gene: TRBJ2-2; len: 13; d_gene: .; v_gene: TRBV11-3; CDR3aa: CASSLDPAGELFF; CDR3nt: TGTGCCAGCAGCTTAGACCCCGCGGGGGAGCTGTTTTTT
abundance: many; j_gene: TRBJ1-6; len: 16; d_gene: .; v_gene: TRBV12-5; CDR3aa: CASGSPMTGNNSPLHF; CDR3nt: TGTGCTAGTGGATCCCCTATGACGGGTAATAATTCACCCCTCCACTTT
abundance: .; j_gene: TRBJ1-1; len: 13; d_gene: .; v_gene: TRBV20-1; CDR3aa: CSARDGENTEAFF; CDR3nt: TGCAGTGCTAGAGACGGAGAGAACACTGAAGCTTTCTTT
abundance: .; j_gene: TRBJ2-4; len: 15; d_gene: .; v_gene: TRBV5-5; CDR3aa: CASSEAPGAKNIQYF; CDR3nt: TGTGCCAGCAGTGAGGCGCCTGGGGCCAAAAACATTCAGTACTTC
abundance: many; j_gene: TRBJ2-3; len: 19; d_gene: .; v_gene: TRBV2; CDR3aa: CASSEAWRGALLRTDTQYF; CDR3nt: TGTGCCAGCAGTGAAGCATGGAGGGGCGCCCTTCTAAGGACAGATACGCAGTATTTT
abundance: many; j_gene: TRBJ2-7; len: 13; d_gene: TRBD1; v_gene: TRBV7-3; CDR3aa: CASSKGTGDEQYF; CDR3nt: TGTGCCAGCAGCAAAGGGACAGGGGACGAGCAGTACTTC
abundance: once; j_gene: TRBJ1-1; len: 14; d_gene: .; v_gene: TRBV3-1; CDR3aa: CASSLAGTTAEAFF; CDR3nt: TGTGCCAGCAGCTTGGCCGGGACTACCGCTGAAGCTTTCTTT
abundance: many; j_gene: TRBJ2-1; len: 14; d_gene: .; v_gene: TRBV5-4; CDR3aa: CASEGGDTYNEQFF; CDR3nt: TGTGCCAGCGAGGGGGGCGATACCTACAATGAGCAGTTCTTC
abundance: many; j_gene: TRBJ1-5; len: 15; d_gene: .; v_gene: TRBV7-9; CDR3aa: CASSLNGQGSQPQHF; CDR3nt: TGTGCCAGCAGCTTAAACGGCCAGGGCTCTCAGCCCCAGCATTTT
abundance: many; j_gene: TRBJ2-3; len: 12; d_gene: .; v_gene: TRBV6-2/TRBV6-3; CDR3aa: CASSYATDTQYF; CDR3nt: TGTGCCAGCAGTTACGCCACAGATACGCAGTATTTT
abundance: .; j_gene: TRBJ1-3; len: 15; d_gene: .; v_gene: TRBV28; CDR3aa: CASSLPPGAGNTIYF; CDR3nt: TGTGCCAGCAGCCTCCCTCCGGGGGCTGGAAACACCATATATTTT
abundance: many; j_gene: TRBJ2-1; len: 14; d_gene: TRBD1; v_gene: TRBV7-8; CDR3aa: CASSHGTGDFEQFF; CDR3nt: TGTGCCAGCAGCCACGGGACAGGGGACTTCGAGCAGTTCTTC
abundance: few; j_gene: TRBJ2-1; len: 15; d_gene: TRBD2; v_gene: TRBV5-4; CDR3aa: CASSSLGGVYNEQFF; CDR3nt: TGTGCCAGCAGCTCTTTGGGGGGGGTCTACAATGAGCAGTTCTTC
abundance: .; j_gene: TRBJ2-4; len: 15; d_gene: .; v_gene: TRBV2; CDR3aa: CASRDPDDGGNIQYF; CDR3nt: TGTGCCAGCAGGGACCCTGATGATGGGGGAAACATTCAGTACTTC
abundance: few; j_gene: TRBJ2-5; len: 15; d_gene: .; v_gene: TRBV4-2; CDR3aa: CASSQGPTGQETQYF; CDR3nt: TGTGCCAGCAGCCAAGGTCCCACAGGGCAAGAGACCCAGTACTTC
abundance: .; j_gene: TRBJ1-1; len: 13; d_gene: .; v_gene: TRBV7-2; CDR3aa: CASSLEGGTEAFF; CDR3nt: TGTGCCAGCAGCTTAGAGGGGGGCACTGAAGCTTTCTTT
abundance: .; j_gene: TRBJ2-7; len: 14; d_gene: TRBD1; v_gene: TRBV18; CDR3aa: CASSPSQGAYEQYF; CDR3nt: TGTGCCAGCTCACCATCTCAGGGGGCATACGAGCAGTACTTC
abundance: few; j_gene: TRBJ2-1; len: 13; d_gene: .; v_gene: TRBV7-3; CDR3aa: CASSLPPHNEQFF; CDR3nt: TGTGCCAGCAGCTTACCCCCTCACAATGAGCAGTTCTTC
abundance: once; j_gene: TRBJ2-3; len: 15; d_gene: .; v_gene: TRBV6-1; CDR3aa: CASSERAGEADTQYF; CDR3nt: TGTGCCAGCAGTGAGCGGGCAGGAGAAGCAGATACGCAGTATTTT
abundance: few; j_gene: TRBJ1-3; len: 14; d_gene: TRBD1; v_gene: TRBV6-2/TRBV6-3; CDR3aa: CATNEGASGNTIYF; CDR3nt: TGTGCCACAAACGAGGGGGCATCTGGAAACACCATATATTTT
abundance: .; j_gene: TRBJ2-7; len: 13; d_gene: .; v_gene: TRBV20-1; CDR3aa: CSAPRDTAYEQYF; CDR3nt: TGCAGTGCCCCTCGGGACACGGCCTACGAGCAGTACTTC
abundance: few; j_gene: TRBJ1-4; len: 15; d_gene: .; v_gene: TRBV2; CDR3aa: CASSDKGITNEKLFF; CDR3nt: TGTGCCAGCAGTGATAAGGGGATAACTAATGAAAAACTGTTTTTT
abundance: .; j_gene: TRBJ2-1; len: 15; d_gene: TRBD1; v_gene: TRBV28; CDR3aa: CASSPGQGGYNEQFF; CDR3nt: TGTGCCAGCAGTCCCGGACAGGGGGGCTACAATGAGCAGTTCTTC
abundance: .; j_gene: TRBJ2-7; len: 16; d_gene: .; v_gene: TRBV7-2; CDR3aa: CASSFGSLGAVDTQYF; CDR3nt: TGTGCCAGCAGCTTCGGTAGCCTGGGAGCAGTCGATACGCAGTATTTC
abundance: many; j_gene: TRBJ2-3; len: 16; d_gene: TRBD1; v_gene: TRBV7-2; CDR3aa: CASSLAPGQGLDTQYF; CDR3nt: TGTGCCAGCAGCTTAGCCCCAGGACAGGGATTAGATACGCAGTATTTT
abundance: many; j_gene: TRBJ2-5; len: 13; d_gene: .; v_gene: TRBV12-3/TRBV12-4; CDR3aa: CASSLWAEETQYF; CDR3nt: TGTGCCAGCAGCCTTTGGGCAGAAGAGACCCAGTACTTC
abundance: few; j_gene: TRBJ2-7; len: 14; d_gene: TRBD2; v_gene: TRBV27; CDR3aa: CASSSPRGGYEQYF; CDR3nt: TGTGCCAGCAGTTCCCCTCGGGGGGGTTACGAGCAGTACTTC
abundance: many; j_gene: TRBJ2-5; len: 16; d_gene: .; v_gene: TRBV7-2; CDR3aa: CASSLFSSPTQETQYF; CDR3nt: TGTGCCAGCAGCTTATTTTCTTCGCCCACTCAAGAGACCCAGTACTTC
abundance: .; j_gene: TRBJ2-7; len: 15; d_gene: TRBD1; v_gene: TRBV9; CDR3aa: CASSSKGRTGAEQYF; CDR3nt: TGTGCCAGCAGCTCTAAGGGGAGGACAGGGGCTGAGCAGTACTTC
abundance: few; j_gene: TRBJ2-3; len: 17; d_gene: TRBD2; v_gene: TRBV27; CDR3aa: CASRPLLSGGAGDTQYF; CDR3nt: TGTGCCAGCAGACCTCTGCTTAGCGGGGGGGCCGGAGATACGCAGTATTTT
abundance: .; j_gene: TRBJ1-5; len: 12; d_gene: .; v_gene: TRBV12-5; CDR3aa: CASGGINQPQHF; CDR3nt: TGTGCTAGTGGGGGTATAAACCAGCCCCAGCATTTT
abundance: many; j_gene: TRBJ1-1; len: 17; d_gene: TRBD1; v_gene: TRBV19; CDR3aa: CASSTGQGAWIDTEAFF; CDR3nt: TGTGCCAGTAGTACCGGACAGGGGGCCTGGATCGACACTGAAGCTTTCTTT
abundance: .; j_gene: TRBJ1-6; len: 16; d_gene: TRBD1; v_gene: TRBV2; CDR3aa: CASSGGQGAGNSPLHF; CDR3nt: TGTGCCAGCAGTGGCGGACAGGGGGCGGGTAATTCACCCCTCCACTTT
abundance: .; j_gene: TRBJ1-4; len: 18; d_gene: TRBD1; v_gene: TRBV5-1; CDR3aa: CASSSLWTGGRTNEKLFF; CDR3nt: TGCGCCAGCAGCTCACTTTGGACAGGGGGAAGGACTAATGAAAAACTGTTTTTT
abundance: many; j_gene: TRBJ2-5; len: 16; d_gene: TRBD1; v_gene: TRBV4-2; CDR3aa: CASSPGTGGVQETQYF; CDR3nt: TGTGCCAGCAGCCCCGGGACAGGGGGGGTCCAAGAGACCCAGTACTTC
abundance: .; j_gene: TRBJ1-1; len: 12; d_gene: .; v_gene: TRBV6-1; CDR3aa: CASSGQNTEAFF; CDR3nt: TGTGCCAGCAGTGGACAGAACACTGAAGCTTTCTTT
abundance: few; j_gene: TRBJ1-4; len: 15; d_gene: .; v_gene: TRBV12-5; CDR3aa: CASAPPGVANEKLFF; CDR3nt: TGTGCTAGTGCCCCCCCCGGGGTCGCTAATGAAAAACTGTTTTTT
abundance: few; j_gene: TRBJ2-1; len: 16; d_gene: .; v_gene: TRBV2; CDR3aa: CASSENGDSFSYEQFF; CDR3nt: TGTGCCAGCAGTGAAAATGGGGACTCCTTTAGCTATGAGCAGTTCTTC